Below, 26 T cell receptor beta chains from the same sample are listed, as sequenced in a study of cytomegalovirus exposure and HLA in healthy donors. The PCR was carried out with 60 Vbeta primers and 13 Jbeta primers. Profiled with immunoSEQ multiplex PCR; TCRdb holds only in-frame clones, not every one. This table has under 150,000 clones, about 64% appearing once. Sequenced: PBMCs. These receptors all come from a man in his sixties in good health and CMV-seronegative.

This chain connects TRBV4-1 to TRBJ2-1; TRBD2 matches at 8 bases. J lost 8 bases, V lost 0 bases, and 9 bases had no gene match. The CDR3 runs 16 residues. The germline V gene has CDR1 MGHRA and CDR2 YSYEKL. The chain's CDR3 is CASSQDSGAGEYEQFF. For the CDR3, the DNA is TGCGCCAGCAGCCAAGATAGTGGAGCGGGAGAATATGAGCAGTTCTTC.

The table lists this clone with a count of one. CDR3 protein: CASSRAHSTIYF. In DNA, the CDR3 is TGTGCCAGCAGCCGCGCCCACAGCACCATATATTTT. This sequence joins TRBV28 and TRBJ1-3; D uncertain. This CDR3 has 12 amino acids. V lost 6 bases and J 9 bases, leaving 12 bases between the germline ends. Germline CDR1 is MDHEN and CDR2 is SYDVKM.

This chain links TRBV27 with TRBJ1-4; 8 nucleotides align to TRBD1. Germline V gene sequence: CDR1 MNHEY, CDR2 SMNVEV (reference sequence). The CDR3 is 15 amino acids. J lost 6 bases, V lost 0 bases, and 3 bases had no gene match. CDR3 sequence: CASSLSKDRDEKLFF. DNA for the CDR3: TGTGCCAGCAGTTTATCTAAGGACAGGGATGAAAAACTGTTTTTT.

V and J are TRBV19 and TRBJ1-5, with D possibly being TRBD1 (6 bases). CDR3 length: 12 amino acids. Deletions cut 5 bases from V and 12 bases from J, with 14 bases between. CDR1 LNHDA and CDR2 SQIVND come from the germline V gene (reference sequence). The CDR3, as DNA: TGTGCCAGTAGTTTTATACAGGGTTTCCAGCATTTT. Its translation is CASSFIQGFQHF.

The genes are TRBV30 and TRBJ2-7, with D perhaps matching TRBD1 (5 bases). The germline V and J ends were trimmed by 0 bases and 2 bases, with 11 bases remaining between them. The length of the CDR3 is 14 residues. Germline V gene lookup returns CDR1 GTSNPN and CDR2 SVGIG (reference sequence). The CDR3 sequence is CAWSVLQGAYEQYF. The CDR3 nucleotides are TGTGCCTGGAGTGTATTACAAGGGGCCTACGAGCAGTACTTC.

This chain joins TRBV10-3 and TRBJ2-1; tentative D call: TRBD2 (5 bases). CDR1 and CDR2 (germline): ENHRY, SYGVKD. V was clipped by 10 bases and J by 1 base, with 17 bases between them. The CDR3 spans 15 residues. This CDR3 is CATRRSDLSYNEQFF. The CDR3, as DNA: TGTGCCACTCGGCGTAGCGACTTGTCCTACAATGAGCAGTTCTTC.

This chain connects TRBV28 to TRBJ1-2; 7 bases agree with TRBD1. This CDR3 is built from 14 residues. Germline V CDR1 and CDR2: MDHEN, SYDVKM. Trimming took 2 bases from V and 4 from J; bases not matched to a gene: 4. CDR3 nucleotides: TGTGCCAGCAGTTTAGACAGGGCCGGCTATGGCTACACCTTC. It yields the protein CASSLDRAGYGYTF.

V gene TRBV7-3 combines with J gene TRBJ2-3, with D maybe TRBD1 (6 bases). The CDR3 has 13 residues. V lost 8 bases and J lost 2, with 11 bases in between. Germline loops: CDR1 SGHTA, CDR2 FQGTGA. The DNA for the CDR3 is TGTGCCAGCGCCAGACAGGTCACAGATACGCAGTATTTT. Amino acid sequence: CASARQVTDTQYF.

The genes are TRBV10-1 and TRBJ1-1; D remains unclear. The length of the CDR3 is 15 residues. V lost 3 bases to trimming and J lost 0 bases, with 11 bases between them. Germline values: CDR1 WNHNN, CDR2 SYGVQD (reference sequence). CDR3 protein: CASSDDLTLNTEAFF. For the CDR3, the DNA is TGCGCCAGCAGTGACGACTTGACTCTGAACACTGAAGCTTTCTTT.

V usage is TRBV27 and J usage is TRBJ1-1; the match to TRBD1 covers 7 bases. J was trimmed by 9 bases and V by 3 bases; bases with no gene match: 10. In germline, CDR1 is MNHEY, CDR2 SMNVEV (reference sequence). The CDR3 is 14 residues long. CDR3 region: CASSFADRPAKAFF. The CDR3 DNA sequence: TGTGCCAGCAGTTTTGCGGACAGGCCAGCTAAAGCTTTCTTT.

V usage is TRBV5-8 and J usage is TRBJ2-7, with a possible D match to TRBD2 (6 bases). Germline V gives CDR1 SGHTS, CDR2 YDEGEE. V was shortened by 0 bases and J by 6 bases, with 16 bases between the two germline ends. The CDR3 is made up of 15 amino acids. CDR3 DNA sequence: TGTGCCAGCAGCTTGGACGGGGGTTATTCGGTCGAGCAGTACTTC. Its protein product is CASSLDGGYSVEQYF.

The chain is built from TRBV10-1 and TRBJ2-7, with TRBD2 matching 12 bases. CDR3 length: 15 amino acids. The J segment lost 4 bases and the V segment lost 10 bases, leaving 11 bases of the junction unmatched. Germline CDR1 reads WNHNN; CDR2 reads SYGVQD (reference sequence). Written as DNA, the CDR3 is TGCGCCAACCAGAGACCGCTAGCGGGAGGGTACGAGCAGTACTTC. The encoded protein is CANQRPLAGGYEQYF.

The chain has TRBV28 and TRBJ2-7; perhaps TRBD1 as D (6 bases). V was cut by 5 bases and J by 1 base, with 18 bases left in between. The CDR3 spans 16 residues. Germline V gene lookup returns CDR1 MDHEN and CDR2 SYDVKM. The CDR3 coding sequence is TGTGCCAGCAGTAGAACAGGGAATGCTCGGTCCTACGAGCAGTACTTC. This gives the protein CASSRTGNARSYEQYF.

The chain uses TRBV6-5 and TRBJ1-6; weak D call: TRBD1 (6 bases). Trimming removed 3 bases at V and 6 bases at J, with 12 bases between. Germline V lookup: CDR1 MNHEY, CDR2 SVGAGI. The CDR3 has 15 residues. The CDR3, as DNA: TGTGCCAGCAGTTATGGGGAGGGGGGTAATTCACCCCTCCACTTT. This translates into CASSYGEGGNSPLHF.

J is TRBJ1-2 and V is TRBV30, with D possibly being TRBD1 (6 bases). This CDR3 has 14 amino acids. Germline V gene sequence: CDR1 GTSNPN, CDR2 SVGIG (reference sequence). The germline V and J ends were trimmed by 2 bases and 1 base, with 11 bases remaining between them. CDR3 nucleotide sequence: TGTGCCTGGAGTTATGGGACAATTAACTATGGCTACACCTTC. It specifies CAWSYGTINYGYTF.

This clone came up a few times. The rearrangement joins TRBV29-1 to TRBJ2-1; D unclear. The CDR3 totals 9 residues. Trimming removed 7 bases at V and 12 bases at J, with 10 bases between. Germline V gene sequence: CDR1 SQVTM, CDR2 ANQGSEA. CDR3 in DNA: TGCAGCGCTCCCTCCGGGCAGTTCTTC. Its protein product is CSAPSGQFF.

This clone came up a few times. The rearrangement links TRBV4-1 to TRBJ2-7, with D maybe TRBD2 (5 bases). Germline CDR1 is MGHRA and CDR2 is YSYEKL. The CDR3 runs 14 residues. V shed 1 base and J shed 7 bases, with 14 bases lying between them. DNA of the CDR3: TGCGCCAGCAGCCAAGGCGGACTGAGGTCGGAGCAGTACTTC. Residues: CASSQGGLRSEQYF.

In this sample, this clone turned up a few times. The rearrangement links TRBV5-6 to TRBJ2-3; 9 nucleotides match TRBD2. V dropped 0 bases and J dropped 5; count of bases not matched to a gene: 10. The germline V gene encodes CDR1 SGHDT and CDR2 YYEEEE. This CDR3 region has 17 residues. The CDR3 nucleotides read TGTGCCAGCAGCTTGGGCCTTAGCGGGGGAGGAATAGATACGCAGTATTTT. This encodes CASSLGLSGGGIDTQYF.

The V gene is TRBV5-1, the J gene TRBJ2-3; 7 bases align to TRBD1. The CDR3 runs 14 residues. Germline loops: CDR1 SGHRS, CDR2 YFSETQ. The junction had 3 bases not matched to a gene; V was cut back by 3 bases and J by 2 bases. The CDR3 sequence: CASSSGTATDTQYF. The CDR3 DNA reads TGCGCCAGCAGCTCCGGGACAGCCACAGATACGCAGTATTTT.

The chain employs TRBV7-3 and TRBJ2-2, with D possibly TRBD2 on 6 matching bases. Germline assignment: CDR1 SGHTA and CDR2 FQGTGA. This CDR3 has 16 amino acids. The germline V and J ends were trimmed by 4 bases and 2 bases, with 14 bases remaining between them. The CDR3 DNA is TGTGCCAGCAGCTCTTCGGGACTGGTTAACACCGGGGAGCTGTTTTTT. Translation: CASSSSGLVNTGELFF.

The gene calls are TRBV10-3 and TRBJ1-1, with TRBD1 as a possible D gene (6 bases). The CDR3 is 15 residues long. With 0 bases removed from V and 7 bases from J, the gap between germline ends came to 15 bases. From germline, CDR1 is ENHRY and CDR2 SYGVKD. DNA for the CDR3: TGTGCCATCAGTGAGTCTGAGGGGGTAAAGCTTGAAGCTTTCTTT. Its protein product is CAISESEGVKLEAFF.

This clone came up once. V gene TRBV6-5 combines with J gene TRBJ2-1; 7 nucleotides line up with TRBD2. Trimming at V came to 4 bases and at J to 7 bases, leaving 13 bases not matched to a gene. The germline CDR1 and CDR2 sequences are MNHEY and SVGAGI. This CDR3 spans 16 amino acids. The CDR3 DNA sequence: TGTGCCAGCAGTTCCCTCTGGCGGGAGAGTTTTAATGAGCAGTTCTTC. Translated: CASSSLWRESFNEQFF.

This clone was counted between two and nine times. V gene TRBV19 combines with J gene TRBJ2-7; TRBD1 might be the D (5 bases). The CDR3 length is 14 residues. The ends were cut back, 6 bases at V and 2 bases at J, with 14 bases in the middle. Germline V gene data show CDR1 as LNHDA and CDR2 as SQIVND (reference sequence). CDR3 protein: CASRATAWAYEQYF. The DNA for the CDR3 is TGTGCCAGTAGGGCGACAGCCTGGGCCTACGAGCAGTACTTC.

This chain joins TRBV15 and TRBJ1-4; D remains ambiguous. Trimming stripped 5 bases from V and 8 bases from J, with 15 bases between. CDR1 LNHNV and CDR2 YYDKDF come from the germline V gene (reference sequence). The CDR3 is 14 residues long. Here the CDR3 DNA reads TGTGCCACCAGCCTGAGGCCAACGCTGGAAAAACTGTTTTTT. It is translated as CATSLRPTLEKLFF.

The chain uses TRBV7-9 and TRBJ1-1; D is undetermined. Germline CDR1 is SEHNR and CDR2 is FQNEAQ (reference sequence). Deletions cut 11 bases from V and 2 bases from J, with 12 bases between. The CDR3 contains 12 residues. Here the CDR3 DNA reads TGTGCCGGTGGGCCGGTAAACACTGAAGCTTTCTTT. The encoded protein is CAGGPVNTEAFF. Full variable domain (outside the CDR3, taken from reference TRBV7-9 and TRBJ1-1): DTGVSQNPRHKITKRGQNVTFRCDPISEHNRLYWYRQTLGQGPEFLTYFQNEAQLEKSRLLSDRFSAERPKGSFSTLEIQRTEQGDSAMYLCAGGPVNTEAFFGQGTRLTVV.

The rearrangement joins TRBV5-1 to TRBJ1-4; no firm D call. Trimming took off 0 bases at V and 7 bases at J, with 16 bases between the two ends. The CDR3 covers 16 residues. Germline values: CDR1 SGHRS, CDR2 YFSETQ. Here the CDR3 reads CASSLAPTAFSEKLFF. In nucleotides, the CDR3 is TGCGCCAGCAGCTTGGCCCCCACAGCTTTCAGTGAAAAACTGTTTTTT. The full variable domain, rest sourced from reference TRBV5-1 and TRBJ1-4, is KAGVTQTPRYLIKTRGQQVTLSCSPISGHRSVSWYQQTPGQGLQFLFEYFSETQRNKGNFPGRFSGRQFSNSRSEMNVSTLELGDSALYLCASSLAPTAFSEKLFFGSGTQLSVL.